This T cell receptor beta chain was captured by sequencing in a study of shared clonotypes between healthy human individuals. Data came from immunoSEQ multiplex PCR; TCRdb stores just in-frame clones and leaves some out. The sample has 2.3 million or so clones; 80% to 95% are singletons. CDR1 is SGHRS, CDR2 YFSETQ, per germline. Trimming cost V 2 bases and J 8 bases, with 14 bases left between them. CDR3 length equals 14 residues. This clone was detected only once. The chain joins TRBV5-1 to TRBJ2-1, with a tentative D call TRBD1 (6 bases). The material sequenced was naive CD4+ T cells from PBMCs. Subset indicated: CD45RA+ positively selected. This TCR derives from a man younger than 35 in good health. Some clones in this sample may be carry-over from other donors' samples. The DNA for the CDR3 is TGCGCCAGCAGCTTAGGGGGTATTGGCGATGAGCAGTTCTTC. The encoded protein is CASSLGGIGDEQFF.